The clone carrying this TCR beta chain has a count of ten or more. Its antigen is not identified. The data belong to a study of CD8 T cells in ankylosing spondylitis. Findings and limits, study-wide: Earlier studies detected some motif variants in reactive arthritis synovial fluid and blood. Eight highly homologous variants made up a TCR beta motif, and this motif appeared characteristic of ankylosing spondylitis blood. Reports say disease-linked clones showed up significantly more in matched ankylosing spondylitis synovial fluid. Disease-associated clones were CD8+ and fairly uncommon in peripheral blood.

Researchers built TCR beta libraries using quantitative 5'-RACE with molecular barcodes. MiXCR was run by TCRdb on the 5' RACE reads, yielding one entry per CDR3 protein. The sample yields 750,000 to 850,000 distinct CDR3 sequences, around 11% seen once. The CDR3 has 12 residues. Germline V CDR1 and CDR2: MNHNS, SASEGT. With 4 bases removed from V and 3 bases from J, the gap between germline ends came to 6 bases. This sequence joins TRBV6-1 and TRBJ1-2; D gene ambiguous. The clonotype originates from a male donor with ankylosing spondylitis. Sequenced material: blood, either unsorted or a sorted T cell fraction (not recorded which). The CDR3 DNA reads as TGTGCCAGCAGTGTATCGGACTATGGCTACACCTTC. Translation gives CASSVSDYGYTF.